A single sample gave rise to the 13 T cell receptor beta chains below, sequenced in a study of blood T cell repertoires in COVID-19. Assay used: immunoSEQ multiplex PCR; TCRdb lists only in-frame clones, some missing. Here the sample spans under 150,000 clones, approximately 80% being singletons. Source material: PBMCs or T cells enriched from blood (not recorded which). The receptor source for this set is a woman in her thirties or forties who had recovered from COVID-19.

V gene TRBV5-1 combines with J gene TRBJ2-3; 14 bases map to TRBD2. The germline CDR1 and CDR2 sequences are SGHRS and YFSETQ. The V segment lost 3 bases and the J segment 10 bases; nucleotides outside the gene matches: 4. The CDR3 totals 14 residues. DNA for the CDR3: TGCGCCAGCAGCTCCGGGACTAGCGGGGGTGCGCAGTATTTT. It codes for CASSSGTSGGAQYF.

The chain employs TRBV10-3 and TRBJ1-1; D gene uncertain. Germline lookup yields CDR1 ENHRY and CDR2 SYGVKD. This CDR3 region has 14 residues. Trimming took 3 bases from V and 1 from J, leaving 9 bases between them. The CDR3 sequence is CAISDGLGNTEAFF. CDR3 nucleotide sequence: TGTGCCATCAGTGACGGACTGGGGAACACTGAAGCTTTCTTT.

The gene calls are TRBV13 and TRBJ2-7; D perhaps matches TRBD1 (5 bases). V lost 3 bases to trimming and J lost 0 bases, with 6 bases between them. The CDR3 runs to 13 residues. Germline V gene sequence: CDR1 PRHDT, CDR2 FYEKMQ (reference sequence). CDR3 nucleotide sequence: TGTGCCAGCAGCTTCGACAGCTCCTACGAGCAGTACTTC. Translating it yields CASSFDSSYEQYF. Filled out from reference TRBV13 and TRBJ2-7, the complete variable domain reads AAGVIQSPRHLIKEKRETATLKCYPIPRHDTVYWYQQGPGQDPQFLISFYEKMQSDKGSIPDRFSAQQFSDYHSELNMSSLELGDSALYFCASSFDSSYEQYFGPGTRLTVT.

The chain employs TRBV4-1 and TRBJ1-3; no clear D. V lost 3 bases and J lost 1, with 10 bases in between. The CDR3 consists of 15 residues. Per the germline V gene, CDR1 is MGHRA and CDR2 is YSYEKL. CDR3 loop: CASSQDGLSGNTIYF. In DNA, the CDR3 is TGCGCCAGCAGCCAGGATGGACTTTCTGGAAACACCATATATTTT.

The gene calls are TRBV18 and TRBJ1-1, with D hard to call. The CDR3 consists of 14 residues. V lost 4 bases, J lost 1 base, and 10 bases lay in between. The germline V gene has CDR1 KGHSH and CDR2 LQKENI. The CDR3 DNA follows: TGTGCCAGCTCACTAAATTATCGGAACACTGAAGCTTTCTTT. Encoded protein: CASSLNYRNTEAFF. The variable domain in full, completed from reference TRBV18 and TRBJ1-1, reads NAGVMQNPRHLVRRRGQEARLRCSPMKGHSHVYWYRQLPEEGLKFMVYLQKENIIDESGMPKERFSAEFPKEGPSILRIQQVVRGDSAAYFCASSLNYRNTEAFFGQGTRLTVV.

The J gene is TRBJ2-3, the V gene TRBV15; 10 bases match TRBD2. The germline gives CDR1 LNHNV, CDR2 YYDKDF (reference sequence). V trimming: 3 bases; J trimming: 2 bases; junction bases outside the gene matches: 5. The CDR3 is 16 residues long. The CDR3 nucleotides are TGTGCCACCAGCAGGGAAGCGGGGGGGCCCACAGATACGCAGTATTTT. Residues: CATSREAGGPTDTQYF.

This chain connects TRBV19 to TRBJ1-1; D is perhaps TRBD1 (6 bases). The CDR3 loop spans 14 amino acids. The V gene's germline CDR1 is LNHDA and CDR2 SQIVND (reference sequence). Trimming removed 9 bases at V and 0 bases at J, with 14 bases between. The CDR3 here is CASQTGYMNTEAFF. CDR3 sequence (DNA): TGTGCCAGCCAGACAGGATACATGAACACTGAAGCTTTCTTT.

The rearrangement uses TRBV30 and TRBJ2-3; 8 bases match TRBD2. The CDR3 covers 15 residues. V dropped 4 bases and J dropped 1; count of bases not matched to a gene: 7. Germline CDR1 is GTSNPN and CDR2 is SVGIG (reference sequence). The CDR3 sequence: CAWTGGAGGTDTQYF. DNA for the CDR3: TGTGCCTGGACCGGGGGGGCCGGGGGCACAGATACGCAGTATTTT.

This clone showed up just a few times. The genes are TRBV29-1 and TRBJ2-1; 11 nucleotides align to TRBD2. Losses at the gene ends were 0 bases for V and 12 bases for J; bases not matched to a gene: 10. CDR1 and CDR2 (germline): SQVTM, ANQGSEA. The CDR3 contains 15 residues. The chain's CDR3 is CSVEDAASGRSLQFF. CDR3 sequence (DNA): TGCAGCGTTGAAGATGCGGCTAGCGGGAGGAGTTTGCAGTTCTTC.

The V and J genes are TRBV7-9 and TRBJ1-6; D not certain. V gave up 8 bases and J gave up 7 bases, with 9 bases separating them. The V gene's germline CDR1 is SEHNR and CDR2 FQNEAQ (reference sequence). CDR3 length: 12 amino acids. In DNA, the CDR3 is TGTGCCAGCGGGCAGAGAAATTCACCCCTCCACTTT. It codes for CASGQRNSPLHF.

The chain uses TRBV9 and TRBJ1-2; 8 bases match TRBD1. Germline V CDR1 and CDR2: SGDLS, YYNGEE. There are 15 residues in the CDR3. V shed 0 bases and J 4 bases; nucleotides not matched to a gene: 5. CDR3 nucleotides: TGTGCCAGCAGCGTAGGGCAGGGGGCTATCTATGGCTACACCTTC. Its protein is CASSVGQGAIYGYTF.

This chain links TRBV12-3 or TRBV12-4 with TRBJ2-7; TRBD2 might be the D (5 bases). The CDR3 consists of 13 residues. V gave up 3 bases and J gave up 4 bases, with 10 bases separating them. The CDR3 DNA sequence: TGTGCCAGCAGTTTGGGGAGACCGTACGAGCAGTACTTC. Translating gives CASSLGRPYEQYF.

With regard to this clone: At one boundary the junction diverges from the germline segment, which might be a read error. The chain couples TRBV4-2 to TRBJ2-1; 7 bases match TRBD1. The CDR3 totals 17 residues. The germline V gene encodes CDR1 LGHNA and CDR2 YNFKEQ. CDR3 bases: TGTGCCAGCAGCAAAGAGAACCGGGACAGATCCTTCAATGAGCAGTTCTTC. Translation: CASSKENRDRSFNEQFF.